The 30 T cell receptor beta chains below were found in one sample sequenced in a study of CD8 T cells in acute hepatitis C reinfection. TCRdb keeps only in-frame clones here, not all; method: immunoSEQ multiplex PCR. The table shows around 36,000 clones, with roughly 85% occurring only once. The time point denotes: naive CD8 control sorted from an acute-time-point sample. The sample comprised naive CD8+ T cells from PBMCs. The receptor set was obtained from a woman younger than 30 who spontaneously cleared hepatitis C infection.

This chain connects TRBV5-6 to TRBJ2-2; the D is unclear. This CDR3 is built from 15 residues. V dropped 4 bases and J dropped 4 bases, with 14 bases sitting between them. Germline CDR1 is SGHDT and CDR2 is YYEEEE. CDR3 protein: CASSLITGSTGELFF. CDR3 nucleotide sequence: TGTGCCAGCAGCCTAATTACCGGGTCCACCGGGGAGCTGTTTTTT.

J is TRBJ2-2 and V is TRBV4-1; D is undetermined. The V gene's germline CDR1 is MGHRA and CDR2 YSYEKL. CDR3 size: 17 residues. The germline V and J ends were trimmed by 0 bases and 6 bases, with 17 bases remaining between them. This CDR3 reads CASSQDSGIVSPGELFF. Written as DNA, the CDR3 is TGCGCCAGCAGCCAAGACTCGGGTATCGTGAGCCCCGGGGAGCTGTTTTTT.

This chain joins TRBV7-3 and TRBJ2-1; 8 bases align to TRBD2. With V trimmed by 6 bases and J by 8 bases, 18 bases remained unmatched. Germline V lookup: CDR1 SGHTA, CDR2 FQGTGA. This CDR3 comprises 17 residues. CDR3 sequence: CASSPGAVSGSADEQFF. As DNA, the CDR3 is TGTGCCAGCAGTCCCGGGGCCGTAAGCGGGAGTGCCGATGAGCAGTTCTTC.

The chain is built from TRBV19 and TRBJ2-3, with TRBD2 matching 10 bases. Trimming at V came to 3 bases and at J to 3 bases, leaving 9 bases not matched to a gene. The CDR3 spans 17 residues. Germline V gives CDR1 LNHDA, CDR2 SQIVND (reference sequence). The CDR3: CASSMISGRPVTDTQYF. Here the CDR3 DNA reads TGTGCCAGTAGTATGATTAGCGGGAGGCCGGTAACAGATACGCAGTATTTT.

This chain links TRBV10-2 with TRBJ2-3; D gene unclear. The V and J ends lost 8 bases and 6 bases respectively, with 15 bases between them. Germline-derived CDR1 and CDR2 are WSHSY and SAAADI. The CDR3 has 13 amino acids. The CDR3 here is CASRPLIGDTQYF. CDR3 in DNA: TGCGCCAGCCGTCCCTTGATCGGGGATACGCAGTATTTT.

The chain couples TRBV6-5 to TRBJ2-7, with D possibly being TRBD1 or TRBD2 (6 bases each). Between the trimmed V and J ends, which lost 3 bases and 2 bases, there was a span of 14 bases. CDR3 length: 15 residues. Germline CDR1 MNHEY, CDR2 SVGAGI. As DNA, the CDR3 is TGTGCCAGCAGTTATTCTCCCGGGGGCGCCTACGAGCAGTACTTC. It encodes CASSYSPGGAYEQYF.

The V gene is TRBV27, the J gene TRBJ2-7, with D perhaps matching TRBD2 (6 bases). Germline CDR1 and CDR2: MNHEY and SMNVEV (reference sequence). The CDR3 runs to 13 residues. The V and J ends lost 6 bases and 4 bases respectively, with 13 bases between them. The CDR3 sequence is CASSPGGGYEQYF. DNA for the CDR3: TGTGCCAGCAGCCCAGGTGGGGGGTACGAGCAGTACTTC.

This clone was seen only once. The chain has TRBV27 and TRBJ2-5; unclear D gene. V lost 1 base and J 5 bases, leaving 5 bases between the germline ends. This CDR3 comprises 12 residues. In germline, CDR1 is MNHEY, CDR2 SMNVEV (reference sequence). The CDR3 loop is CASSLYGETQYF. CDR3 nucleotides: TGTGCCAGCAGTTTATATGGGGAGACCCAGTACTTC.

V and J are TRBV27 and TRBJ2-1, with a tentative D call TRBD2 (7 bases). This CDR3 spans 17 amino acids. Germline loops: CDR1 MNHEY, CDR2 SMNVEV (reference sequence). Trimming shortened V by 2 bases and J by 2 bases, and 16 bases separated the two germline ends. CDR3 in DNA: TGTGCCAGCAGTTTAGGGGGGGCGGCCTTCCCCTACAATGAGCAGTTCTTC. Its translation is CASSLGGAAFPYNEQFF.

The chain links TRBV5-1 to TRBJ2-7; D gene ambiguous. Germline V gene lookup returns CDR1 SGHRS and CDR2 YFSETQ. The CDR3 spans 15 residues. Trimming removed 4 bases from V and 6 bases from J, with 20 bases in between. CDR3 residues: CASSPRPTITTEQYF. The CDR3 region has the DNA TGCGCCAGCAGCCCTCGTCCGACCATTACAACCGAGCAGTACTTC.

The chain recombines TRBV15 with TRBJ2-3; D perhaps matches TRBD1 (5 bases). Germline V gene data show CDR1 as LNHNV and CDR2 as YYDKDF (reference sequence). V lost 3 bases and J 0 bases, leaving 13 bases between the germline ends. The CDR3 consists of 16 residues. This chain's CDR3 is CATSSYRIPSTDTQYF. The DNA of the CDR3 is TGTGCCACCAGCAGTTACAGGATACCTAGCACAGATACGCAGTATTTT.

V and J are TRBV27 and TRBJ2-1; D not certain. The germline V gene encodes CDR1 MNHEY and CDR2 SMNVEV (reference sequence). V dropped 5 bases and J dropped 10 bases, with 15 bases sitting between them. This CDR3 comprises 13 residues. The CDR3, as DNA: TGTGCCAGCAGTCCACCATCTTCCCTAGAGCAGTTCTTC. Its translation is CASSPPSSLEQFF.

The gene calls are TRBV11-2 and TRBJ2-7; no clear D gene. Trimming shortened V by 3 bases and J by 6 bases, and 3 bases separated the two germline ends. The germline CDR1 and CDR2 sequences are SGHAT and FQNNGV. The CDR3 spans 10 residues. CDR3 in DNA: TGTGCCAGCAGCTTGGGCGAGCAGTACTTC. It codes for CASSLGEQYF.

The chain joins TRBV9 to TRBJ1-1; the D gene is possibly TRBD1 (5 bases). The CDR3 contains 16 residues. Looked up from germline, CDR1 is SGDLS and CDR2 is YYNGEE. V gave up 0 bases and J gave up 0 bases, with 12 bases separating them. The chain's CDR3 is CASSVGGDEVNTEAFF. CDR3 sequence (DNA): TGTGCCAGCAGCGTAGGGGGCGACGAGGTGAACACTGAAGCTTTCTTT.

This chain links TRBV11-2 with TRBJ2-5, with a weak D call TRBD2 (6 bases). The CDR3 length is 17 residues. The germline gives CDR1 SGHAT, CDR2 FQNNGV. The germline V and J ends were trimmed by 5 bases and 4 bases, with 23 bases remaining between them. For the CDR3, the DNA is TGTGCCAGCAGCCCAAGTTTCGGGACCCGGGGAGGAGAGACCCAGTACTTC. It encodes CASSPSFGTRGGETQYF.

This sequence joins TRBV5-4 and TRBJ2-3; D gene uncertain. Germline CDR1 SGHNT, CDR2 YYREEE (reference sequence). V lost 1 base and J lost 1, with 13 bases in between. There are 16 residues in the CDR3. The CDR3 loop reads CASSLRAYIGTDTQYF. The CDR3 DNA is TGTGCCAGCAGCTTGAGGGCGTATATCGGCACAGATACGCAGTATTTT.

V and J are TRBV7-3 and TRBJ1-1; 8 nucleotides match TRBD1. The germline V gene encodes CDR1 SGHTA and CDR2 FQGTGA. CDR3 length: 13 amino acids. Trimming removed 6 bases from V and 3 bases from J; junction bases left unmatched: 3. CDR3: CASRNRGDTEAFF. DNA for the CDR3: TGTGCCAGCAGGAACAGGGGGGACACTGAAGCTTTCTTT.

The rearrangement links TRBV27 to TRBJ2-1; perhaps TRBD1 as D (6 bases). This CDR3 is built from 14 residues. The germline V gene encodes CDR1 MNHEY and CDR2 SMNVEV (reference sequence). V lost 2 bases, J lost 8 bases, and 13 bases lay in between. The DNA of the CDR3 is TGTGCCAGCAGTTTAGTCGGACGGACAGATGAGCAGTTCTTC. Amino acids: CASSLVGRTDEQFF.

The CDR3 bases are TGTGCCTGGAGTTCGGAGGGCGGGAGATGGGATGAGCAGTTCTTC. It translates to CAWSSEGGRWDEQFF. The chain employs TRBV30 and TRBJ2-1, with 7 bases identical to TRBD2. This CDR3 is 15 amino acids long. CDR1 is GTSNPN, CDR2 SVGIG, per germline (reference sequence). V dropped 2 bases and J dropped 8; count of bases not matched to a gene: 12.

The chain joins TRBV10-2 to TRBJ2-7; D possibly corresponds to TRBD1 (5 bases). The CDR3 totals 15 residues. The germline CDR1 and CDR2 sequences are WSHSY and SAAADI. With 7 bases removed from V and 3 bases from J, the gap between germline ends came to 19 bases. The CDR3 sequence: CASTKTTGPSYEQYF. The DNA for the CDR3 is TGCGCCAGCACCAAAACAACAGGTCCTAGCTACGAGCAGTACTTC.

The V gene is TRBV5-1, the J gene TRBJ2-1, with 12 bases lining up with TRBD2. Germline V gene sequence: CDR1 SGHRS, CDR2 YFSETQ. V shed 3 bases, J shed 9 bases, and the junction held 4 bases outside the gene matches. This CDR3 comprises 14 residues. The CDR3 here is CASSWTSGKGEQFF. CDR3 DNA sequence: TGCGCCAGCAGCTGGACTAGCGGGAAGGGTGAGCAGTTCTTC. Looking up the rest from reference TRBV5-1 and TRBJ2-1 gives the full variable domain: KAGVTQTPRYLIKTRGQQVTLSCSPISGHRSVSWYQQTPGQGLQFLFEYFSETQRNKGNFPGRFSGRQFSNSRSEMNVSTLELGDSALYLCASSWTSGKGEQFFGPGTRLTVL.

The V call is TRBV28, the J call TRBJ2-7; D possibly corresponds to TRBD2 (6 bases). Germline values: CDR1 MDHEN, CDR2 SYDVKM. CDR3 size: 12 residues. Trimming pared 7 bases from V and 6 bases from J, leaving 13 bases between. The CDR3 DNA follows: TGTGCCAGCAATCGGGACTCTGGCGAGCAGTACTTC. Its protein product is CASNRDSGEQYF.

This sequence joins TRBV14 and TRBJ2-7; D is uncertain. From germline, CDR1 is SGHDN and CDR2 FVKESK. Trimming took 1 base from V and 11 from J, leaving 21 bases between them. The CDR3 totals 15 residues. The CDR3 nucleotides read TGTGCCAGCAGCCAAGGTTACGTGTTGGAATCGGTGGAGTACTTC. Translating it yields CASSQGYVLESVEYF.

Only one count was recorded for this clone. The chain employs TRBV20-1 and TRBJ2-7, with a possible D match to TRBD1 (5 bases). Looked up from germline, CDR1 is DFQATT and CDR2 is SNEGSKA (reference sequence). The length of the CDR3 is 11 residues. Trimming left V 2 bases short and J 5 bases short, with 7 bases between. CDR3 in amino acids: CSARQGNEQYF. As DNA, the CDR3 is TGCAGTGCTAGACAGGGAAACGAGCAGTACTTC.

The CDR3 loop is CAISEGDPREQYF. Here the CDR3 DNA reads TGTGCCATCAGTGAGGGGGACCCCAGGGAGCAGTACTTC. The V gene is TRBV10-3, the J gene TRBJ2-7; D assignment may be TRBD1 or TRBD2 (5 bases each). V was cut by 2 bases and J by 7 bases, with 12 bases left in between. In germline, CDR1 is ENHRY, CDR2 SYGVKD. This CDR3 has 13 residues.

The chain links TRBV6-5 to TRBJ2-7, with D unclear. Trimming stripped 4 bases from V and 7 bases from J, with 14 bases between. Germline lookup yields CDR1 MNHEY and CDR2 SVGAGI. This CDR3 has 13 amino acids. CDR3 protein: CASSSPGGGEQYF. As DNA, the CDR3 is TGTGCCAGCAGTTCCCCCGGTGGTGGGGAGCAGTACTTC.

CDR3 sequence: CASSLGAGDFYGYTF. The DNA for the CDR3 is TGTGCCAGCAGCTTGGGGGCAGGGGACTTCTATGGCTACACCTTC. V usage is TRBV5-5 and J usage is TRBJ1-2, with a possible D match to TRBD1 (6 bases). The CDR3 loop spans 15 amino acids. The V and J ends lost 0 bases and 4 bases respectively, with 13 bases between them. Germline V CDR1 and CDR2: SGHKS, YYEKEE (reference sequence).

This sequence joins TRBV9 and TRBJ2-1; 12 bases line up with TRBD2. The trim removed 0 bases at V and 9 bases at J, leaving 10 bases unmatched. This CDR3 has 17 amino acids. CDR1 and CDR2 from the germline V gene are SGDLS and YYNGEE. CDR3 bases: TGTGCCAGCAGCGTAGAAAACCTAGCGGGAGGGCTTGGTGAGCAGTTCTTC. Its translation: CASSVENLAGGLGEQFF.

V and J are TRBV2 and TRBJ2-1; the match to TRBD2 covers 14 bases. Germline CDR1 is SNHLY and CDR2 is FYNNEI. The CDR3 runs 15 residues. The V segment lost 3 bases and the J segment 15 bases; nucleotides outside the gene matches: 10. CDR3 protein: CASSEDRLAGGPGFF. The CDR3, as DNA: TGTGCCAGCAGTGAGGACAGACTAGCGGGAGGGCCAGGGTTCTTC. Drawing the rest from reference TRBV2 and TRBJ2-1, the complete variable domain is EPEVTQTPSHQVTQMGQEVILRCVPISNHLYFYWYRQILGQKVEFLVSFYNNEISEKSEIFDDQFSVERPDGSNFTLKIRSTKLEDSAMYFCASSEDRLAGGPGFFGPGTRLTVL.

V usage is TRBV7-9 and J usage is TRBJ1-2; D is unclear. Germline V gene sequence: CDR1 SEHNR, CDR2 FQNEAQ (reference sequence). V dropped 1 base and J dropped 10 bases, with 10 bases sitting between them. The CDR3 contains 12 residues. The CDR3 DNA sequence: TGTGCCAGCAGCTTAGGCTTAAGCGACTACACCTTC. Translated: CASSLGLSDYTF.